The T cell receptor beta chain under discussion was sequenced for a study of response to subunit inactivated influenza vaccine. TCRdb ran MiXCR on the RT-PCR reads and lists one entry per CDR3 protein. The data hold around 850,000 distinct CDR3 sequences, with under 20% observed a single time. The study, taken as a whole, reports: After each seasonal influenza vaccination, few new T cells are recruited, the authors suggested.

This clonotype has just one count. The antigen is not known. Germline assignment: CDR1 SEHNR and CDR2 FQNEAQ (reference sequence). The V gene end was trimmed by 4 bases and the J gene end by 5 bases; junction bases not matched to a gene: 13. The CDR3 has 17 amino acids. Source: PBMCs from blood, taken about 5 days after vaccination. V is TRBV7-9 and J is TRBJ2-5; TRBD2 aligns across 10 bases. This TCR came from a man aged 45 to 65 who received an inactivated influenza vaccine. CDR3 coding DNA: TGTGCCAGCAGCTCTCGAAAAGCGGGAGGGCCGAGGGAGACCCAGTACTTC. Protein product: CASSSRKAGGPRETQYF.